These T cell receptor beta chains were read from a single sample in a study of cytomegalovirus exposure and HLA in healthy donors. Profiling relied on immunoSEQ multiplex PCR, and the TCRdb table lists in-frame clones only, not all of them. The sample holds some 160,000 clones, 60% to 80% seen once. The specimen sequenced was PBMCs. Receptors originate from a male donor in good health and CMV-seronegative. The CDR3 runs from the conserved cysteine through the conserved F or W. D genes are given only for firm matches. Clone size is given for some rows only: seen once, a few or many times, or a class if the clone is expanded.

v_gene: TRBV11-1; j_gene: TRBJ2-3; abundance: NA; d_gene: TRBD1; CDR3nt: TGTGCCAGCAGCCCACAGGGGACCCAAGATACGCAGTATTTT; CDR3aa: CASSPQGTQDTQYF
v_gene: TRBV9; j_gene: TRBJ2-7; abundance: NA; d_gene: NA; CDR3nt: TGTGCCAGCAGCCCGCGGGTGGGGTCCTACGAGCAGTACTTC; CDR3aa: CASSPRVGSYEQYF
v_gene: TRBV30; j_gene: TRBJ2-5; abundance: NA; d_gene: TRBD2; CDR3nt: TGTGCCTGGAGTCTGTGGACTAGCGGGAGGAGGGGAGAGACCCAGTACTTC; CDR3aa: CAWSLWTSGRRGETQYF
v_gene: TRBV6-6; j_gene: TRBJ2-1; abundance: NA; d_gene: TRBD2; CDR3nt: TGTGCCAGCAAGACTAGCGTCTCCTACAATGAGCAGTTCTTC; CDR3aa: CASKTSVSYNEQFF
v_gene: TRBV5-6; j_gene: TRBJ1-1; abundance: NA; d_gene: TRBD1; CDR3nt: TGTGCCAGCAGCTTCCGGGACAGGGACATTTTTACTATGAACACTGAAGCTTTCTTT; CDR3aa: CASSFRDRDIFTMNTEAFF
v_gene: TRBV19; j_gene: TRBJ1-6; abundance: NA; d_gene: TRBD1; CDR3nt: TGTGCCAGTAGTCCAATGGACAGGGGGGATTCACCCCTCCACTTT; CDR3aa: CASSPMDRGDSPLHF
v_gene: TRBV4-3; j_gene: TRBJ2-7; abundance: NA; d_gene: TRBD1; CDR3nt: TGCGCCAGCAGCCGGCAGGGGACAGGGGGCTCTTACGAGCAGTACTTC; CDR3aa: CASSRQGTGGSYEQYF
v_gene: TRBV11-2; j_gene: TRBJ1-1; abundance: NA; d_gene: NA; CDR3nt: TGTGCCAGCAGCTACTATATGACAGGCGGGAGATCGAACACTGAAGCTTTCTTT; CDR3aa: CASSYYMTGGRSNTEAFF
v_gene: TRBV28; j_gene: TRBJ2-1; abundance: NA; d_gene: NA; CDR3nt: TGTGCCAGCAGTAGTGGAGGGAGCTCTTCCTACAATGAGCAGTTCTTC; CDR3aa: CASSSGGSSSYNEQFF
v_gene: TRBV6-5; j_gene: TRBJ1-6; abundance: NA; d_gene: NA; CDR3nt: TGTGCCAGCAGTTACACCCGACCGGGGGAACATTCACCCCTCCACTTT; CDR3aa: CASSYTRPGEHSPLHF
v_gene: TRBV5-6; j_gene: TRBJ2-3; abundance: NA; d_gene: NA; CDR3nt: TGTGCCAGCAGCTTGGTGGGAGTAAGCACAGATACGCAGTATTTT; CDR3aa: CASSLVGVSTDTQYF
v_gene: TRBV30; j_gene: TRBJ1-1; abundance: few; d_gene: NA; CDR3nt: TGTGCCTGGAGGGGAGGGGATTATGACACTGAAGCTTTCTTT; CDR3aa: CAWRGGDYDTEAFF
v_gene: TRBV10-3; j_gene: TRBJ2-5; abundance: NA; d_gene: NA; CDR3nt: TGTGCCATCAGTGAATGGCAGAAGGAGACCCAGTACTTC; CDR3aa: CAISEWQKETQYF
v_gene: TRBV13; j_gene: TRBJ2-5; abundance: NA; d_gene: NA; CDR3nt: TGTGCCAGCAGCTTACAGGTGGCCCCAGAGACCCAGTACTTC; CDR3aa: CASSLQVAPETQYF
v_gene: TRBV1; j_gene: TRBJ1-1; abundance: NA; d_gene: NA; CDR3nt: TGCACCAGCAGCCAAGGCCCGGGACATACGAAAATTGAAGCTTTCTTT; CDR3aa: CTSSQGPGHTKIEAFF
v_gene: TRBV19; j_gene: TRBJ2-1; abundance: once; d_gene: TRBD2; CDR3nt: TGTGCCAGTAGTATAGGGGGGGGGAATGAGCAGTTCTTC; CDR3aa: CASSIGGGNEQFF
v_gene: TRBV6-5; j_gene: TRBJ2-1; abundance: NA; d_gene: TRBD1; CDR3nt: TGTGCCAGCAGCCGGGACAGGGGGCTCAATGAGCAGTTCTTC; CDR3aa: CASSRDRGLNEQFF
v_gene: TRBV6-1; j_gene: TRBJ2-7; abundance: NA; d_gene: TRBD1; CDR3nt: TGTGCCAGCAGTGGACAGGGGTTCTACGAGCAGTACTTC; CDR3aa: CASSGQGFYEQYF
v_gene: TRBV2; j_gene: TRBJ2-3; abundance: NA; d_gene: NA; CDR3nt: TGTGCCAGCACCCAGTGGAGAGACACAGATACGCAGTATTTT; CDR3aa: CASTQWRDTDTQYF
v_gene: TRBV4-2; j_gene: TRBJ2-7; abundance: NA; d_gene: NA; CDR3nt: TGTGCCAGCAGCCAAGACCCGGGGACAAGCGAGCAGTACTTC; CDR3aa: CASSQDPGTSEQYF
v_gene: TRBV6-4; j_gene: TRBJ2-1; abundance: NA; d_gene: TRBD2; CDR3nt: TGTGCCAGCAGTGCGCTAGCGGGGGGTCCTTACAATGAGCAGTTCTTC; CDR3aa: CASSALAGGPYNEQFF